Listed below are T cell receptor beta chains from one sample, sequenced in a study of blood T cell repertoires in COVID-19. This table comes from immunoSEQ multiplex PCR, and its TCRdb copy is limited to in-frame clones, with some not included. Of about 300,000 clones listed, 70% to 90% are singletons. The sequenced sample consisted of peripheral blood. The receptors were sampled from a man between 18 and 35 years old who had recovered from COVID-19. CDR3s include the opening cysteine and the closing phenylalanine or tryptophan. D genes are given only for firm matches. Only some rows state a clone size, as once, few, many or a class for expanded clones.

TRBD1	TRBJ1-1	TRBV19	-	TGTGCCAGTACGATGGACAGGAGGAACACTGAAGCTTTCTTT	CASTMDRRNTEAFF
-	TRBJ2-7	TRBV27	-	TGTGCCAGCAGTAGCCCTCCGTTGGTGGGGGCGAGAGGAGAGCAGTACTTC	CASSSPPLVGARGEQYF
-	TRBJ2-3	TRBV7-3	-	TGTGCCAGCAGCTTAAGGCAGGACACAGATACGCAGTATTTT	CASSLRQDTDTQYF
TRBD1	TRBJ2-1	TRBV4-1	-	TGCGCCAGCAGCCAAGATACTCGGGACAGGGGATTCGATGAGCAGTTCTTC	CASSQDTRDRGFDEQFF
-	TRBJ2-7	TRBV6-5	-	TGTGCCAGCAGTTTGACTGCCTCCTACGAGCAGTACTTC	CASSLTASYEQYF
-	TRBJ2-2	TRBV2	-	TGTGCCAGCAGTGGAAGACTAGTTTCTGGGGAGCTGTTTTTT	CASSGRLVSGELFF
-	TRBJ1-1	TRBV6-5	-	TGTGCCAGCAGTCCTCCTTGGGCCGGGGATGAAGCTTTCTTT	CASSPPWAGDEAFF
TRBD2	TRBJ2-7	TRBV12-3/TRBV12-4	-	TGTGCCAGCAGGTTCGGGAGGGCCTACGAGCAGTACTTC	CASRFGRAYEQYF
-	TRBJ1-2	TRBV6-5	-	TGTGCCAGCACCCCCAGGACAGCCAGCAACTATGGCTACACCTTC	CASTPRTASNYGYTF
TRBD1	TRBJ1-1	TRBV5-4	-	TGTGCCAGCAGCTTACCCTCCCTACAGGGGAGAACTGAAGCTTTCTTT	CASSLPSLQGRTEAFF
-	TRBJ1-1	TRBV7-3	-	TGTGCCAGCAGCCCCGACAGCAACACTGAAGCTTTCTTT	CASSPDSNTEAFF
-	TRBJ1-6	TRBV4-1	-	TGCGCCAGCAGCCAAGAATCGGGGGATGACTATAATTCACCCCTCCACTTT	CASSQESGDDYNSPLHF
-	TRBJ1-4	TRBV7-9	few	TGTGCCAGCAACACTCAAGGGGCTGAAAAACTGTTTTTT	CASNTQGAEKLFF
TRBD1	TRBJ1-1	TRBV6-2/TRBV6-3	-	TGTGCCAGCAGCCCGGACAGGGGCCCTGTGAGGCAGGAAGCTTTCTTT	CASSPDRGPVRQEAFF
-	TRBJ1-1	TRBV6-2/TRBV6-3	-	TGTGCCAGCAGTTACCCCCGGGGAGGGGGTTTGTACACTGAAGCTTTCTTT	CASSYPRGGGLYTEAFF
TRBD1	TRBJ1-2	TRBV7-3	-	TGTGCCAGCAGCCCCCAGACAGGGATCGGCGTGGATGGCTACACCTTC	CASSPQTGIGVDGYTF
-	TRBJ1-4	TRBV5-1	-	TGCGCCAGCAGTCGCACAGGCGCCAAGAATGAAAAACTGTTTTTT	CASSRTGAKNEKLFF
-	TRBJ1-2	TRBV12-3/TRBV12-4	-	TGTGCCAGCAGTTTCGGACAGAACTATGGCTACACCTTC	CASSFGQNYGYTF
-	TRBJ1-1	TRBV18	-	TGTGCCAGCTCACCCGCGGTTGAGGAGGCTTTCTTT	CASSPAVEEAFF
-	TRBJ2-3	TRBV10-1	-	TGCGCCAGCAGTGATAGGTTCACGCCCGGAGGGGCAGATACGCAGTATTTT	CASSDRFTPGGADTQYF
-	TRBJ1-5	TRBV4-1	-	TGCGCCAGCAGCCAAGATGGTCCTTTCTATAGCAATCAGCCCCAGCATTTT	CASSQDGPFYSNQPQHF
TRBD1	TRBJ2-7	TRBV7-8	-	TGTGCCAGCAGCTTAGCCGATAACCGACAGGGTGGCGAGCAGTACTTC	CASSLADNRQGGEQYF
-	TRBJ1-6	TRBV6-5	-	TGTGCCAGCAGTTACACTCGGTTTAATTCACCCCTCCACTTT	CASSYTRFNSPLHF
TRBD1	TRBJ1-6	TRBV19	-	TGTGCCAGTAGCCGGACAGGGACAAGCCCTCCCCTCCACTTT	CASSRTGTSPPLHF